Following are 13 T cell receptor beta chains from one sample sequenced in a study of Ad26.COV2.S vaccination and SARS-CoV-2 variants. Treatment noted: some 19 received Ad26.COV2.S at low or high dose, single or two shots; five or six received placebo; per-sample allocation not given. Samples were taken on day 63 after the first vaccine or placebo injection. TCRdb keeps only in-frame clones here, not all; method: immunoSEQ multiplex PCR. The sample has over 400,000 clones, about 90% seen once. The sample here was peripheral blood, taken in a trial of Ad26.COV2.S vaccine versus placebo. The receptors were sampled from a person between 18 and 65 years old who received the Ad26.COV2.S COVID-19 vaccine or a placebo.

On this clone: This same CDR3 is encoded by further DNA sequences in the sample. The J gene is TRBJ2-3, the V gene TRBV27; D ambiguous. The CDR3 covers 11 residues. V was clipped by 6 bases and J by 2 bases, with 3 bases between them. Germline CDR1 MNHEY, CDR2 SMNVEV (reference sequence). CDR3 bases: TGTGCCAGCAGGGTCACAGATACGCAGTATTTT. Its translation is CASRVTDTQYF.

This clone appeared once. This chain connects TRBV24-1 to TRBJ1-1; TRBD1 is a possible D gene (6 bases). CDR1 is KGHDR, CDR2 SFDVKD, per germline. The CDR3 length is 15 residues. The germline V and J ends were trimmed by 2 bases and 2 bases, with 11 bases remaining between them. The CDR3 DNA follows: TGTGCCACCAGTGATTCTGCGGGGGCAAACACTGAAGCTTTCTTT. Translation gives CATSDSAGANTEAFF.

The chain couples TRBV7-9 to TRBJ2-7; the match to TRBD1 covers 7 bases. Germline CDR1 is SEHNR and CDR2 is FQNEAQ (reference sequence). This CDR3 has 16 amino acids. V lost 5 bases to trimming and J lost 3 bases; unmatched junction nucleotides: 13. The CDR3: CASSRGYDRVNYEQYF. CDR3 nucleotides: TGTGCCAGCAGCCGAGGGTACGACAGGGTTAACTACGAGCAGTACTTC. Based on the CDR3 plus reference TRBV7-9 and TRBJ2-7, the full variable domain is DTGVSQNPRHKITKRGQNVTFRCDPISEHNRLYWYRQTLGQGPEFLTYFQNEAQLEKSRLLSDRFSAERPKGSFSTLEIQRTEQGDSAMYLCASSRGYDRVNYEQYFGPGTRLTVT.

This chain uses TRBV4-2 with TRBJ1-1; D is undetermined. CDR3 length: 17 residues. Germline CDR1 and CDR2: LGHNA and YNFKEQ. Trimming left V 0 bases short and J 4 bases short, with 18 bases between. CDR3 sequence (DNA): TGTGCCAGCAGCCAAGACCAAACGGGAGGGTTTGGCACTGAAGCTTTCTTT. Translated: CASSQDQTGGFGTEAFF.

CDR3 loop: CASSPNPDTQYF. In nucleotides, the CDR3 is TGTGCCAGCAGTCCAAACCCAGATACGCAGTATTTT. The V gene is TRBV27, the J gene TRBJ2-3; unclear D gene. CDR3 length: 12 residues. The germline V and J ends were trimmed by 5 bases and 4 bases, with 7 bases remaining between them. CDR1 is MNHEY and CDR2 is SMNVEV in the germline V gene (reference sequence).

The CDR3 protein is CSVDGRAGDTQYF. The CDR3 DNA follows: TGCAGCGTTGATGGGCGGGCCGGGGATACGCAGTATTTT. V is TRBV29-1 and J is TRBJ2-3; tentative D call: TRBD2 (5 bases). Trimming left V 3 bases short and J 6 bases short, with 13 bases between. Germline V gene sequence: CDR1 SQVTM, CDR2 ANQGSEA. This CDR3 has 13 residues.

This clone showed up just once. The chain couples TRBV3-1 (or the pseudogene TRBV3-2) to TRBJ2-7; D unclear. Germline CDR1 LGHDT, CDR2 YNNKEL (reference sequence). This CDR3 has 12 residues. The germline V and J ends were trimmed by 4 bases and 6 bases, with 10 bases remaining between them. The CDR3 bases are TGTGCCAGCAGCCTCCGGACCCTCGAGCAGTACTTC. Protein sequence: CASSLRTLEQYF.

This clone was counted a single time. The chain carries TRBV11-2 and TRBJ2-7; the D gene is possibly TRBD2 (6 bases). V was cut by 3 bases and J by 3 bases, with 9 bases left in between. This CDR3 has 13 residues. The germline CDR1 and CDR2 sequences are SGHAT and FQNNGV. This CDR3 is CASSLDYVYEQYF. The DNA of the CDR3 is TGTGCCAGCAGCTTGGACTATGTCTACGAGCAGTACTTC.

The CDR3 spells CASSQDQGRGSYNEQFF. Here the CDR3 DNA reads TGTGCCAGCAGCCAAGATCAAGGCCGGGGCTCCTACAATGAGCAGTTCTTC. The gene calls are TRBV3-1 (or the pseudogene TRBV3-2) and TRBJ2-1, with D perhaps matching TRBD2 (5 bases). Germline CDR1 is LGHDT and CDR2 is YNNKEL (reference sequence). V lost 0 bases to trimming and J lost 0 bases, with 12 bases between them. The CDR3 has 17 residues.

The chain combines TRBV7-2 with TRBJ2-1; D ambiguous. Germline V lookup: CDR1 SGHTA, CDR2 FQGNSA. The CDR3 length is 16 residues. The V end lost 4 bases, the J end lost 2 bases, and 15 bases lay between the germline ends. The CDR3 nucleotides read TGTGCCAGCAGCTCAGGCCAAGAACGGACCTACAATGAGCAGTTCTTC. Residues: CASSSGQERTYNEQFF.

The rearrangement uses TRBV5-1 and TRBJ2-3, with D possibly being TRBD2 (5 bases). The V gene's germline CDR1 is SGHRS and CDR2 YFSETQ. Trimming took 5 bases from V and 1 from J, leaving 14 bases between them. This CDR3 contains 15 residues. The CDR3 sequence is CASSQGLFGTDTQYF. The CDR3 DNA reads TGCGCCAGCAGTCAAGGACTTTTTGGCACAGATACGCAGTATTTT. The whole variable domain, filled in from reference TRBV5-1 and TRBJ2-3, reads KAGVTQTPRYLIKTRGQQVTLSCSPISGHRSVSWYQQTPGQGLQFLFEYFSETQRNKGNFPGRFSGRQFSNSRSEMNVSTLELGDSALYLCASSQGLFGTDTQYFGPGTRLTVL.

The chain joins TRBV2 to TRBJ2-5, with D perhaps being TRBD1 or TRBD2 (6 bases each). CDR1 and CDR2 from the germline V gene are SNHLY and FYNNEI. V shed 6 bases and J shed 1 base, with 15 bases lying between them. The CDR3 runs to 15 residues. CDR3 sequence (DNA): TGTGCCAGCAGGTCCGAATCGGGGGCCCAAGAGACCCAGTACTTC. This codes for CASRSESGAQETQYF.

This chain connects TRBV30 to TRBJ2-2, with a tentative D call TRBD1 (6 bases). CDR3 length: 13 amino acids. CDR1 is GTSNPN and CDR2 is SVGIG in the germline V gene (reference sequence). Deletions cut 4 bases from V and 8 bases from J, with 14 bases between. CDR3 amino acids: CAWTGTSTGELFF. As DNA, the CDR3 is TGTGCCTGGACCGGGACATCGACTGGGGAGCTGTTTTTT.